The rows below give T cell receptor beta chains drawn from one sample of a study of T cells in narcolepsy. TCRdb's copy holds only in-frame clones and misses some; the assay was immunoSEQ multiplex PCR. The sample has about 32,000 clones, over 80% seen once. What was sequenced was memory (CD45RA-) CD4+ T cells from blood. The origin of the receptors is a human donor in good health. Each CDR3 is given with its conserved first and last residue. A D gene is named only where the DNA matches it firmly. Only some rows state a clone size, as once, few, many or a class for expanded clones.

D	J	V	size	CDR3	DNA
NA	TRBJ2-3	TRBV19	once	CASSIGQVTDTQYF	TGTGCCAGTAGTATTGGGCAGGTCACAGATACGCAGTATTTT
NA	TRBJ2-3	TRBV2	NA	CASSVSRDTQYF	TGTGCCAGCAGTGTGAGTCGAGATACGCAGTATTTT
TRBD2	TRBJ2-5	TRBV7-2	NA	CASSSDPSGGARETQYF	TGTGCCAGCAGCAGCGACCCTAGCGGGGGGGCCAGGGAGACCCAGTACTTC
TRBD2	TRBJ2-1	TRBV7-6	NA	CASSLAPVGGGAVHEQFF	TGTGCCAGCAGCTTAGCCCCAGTGGGCGGGGGGGCGGTTCATGAGCAGTTCTTC
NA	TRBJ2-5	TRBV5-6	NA	CASSLDGGTRTETQYF	TGTGCCAGCAGCTTGGATGGGGGGACCCGTACAGAGACCCAGTACTTC
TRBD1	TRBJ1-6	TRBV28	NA	CASSQDRTGNSPLHF	TGTGCCAGCAGTCAAGATAGGACAGGGAATTCACCCCTCCACTTT
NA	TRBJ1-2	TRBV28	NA	CASSLPRYGYTF	TGTGCCAGCAGTTTACCCCGGTATGGCTACACCTTC
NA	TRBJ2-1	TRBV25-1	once	CASSGTDYNEQFF	TGTGCCAGCAGTGGGACGGATTACAATGAGCAGTTCTTC
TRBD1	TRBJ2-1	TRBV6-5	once	CASHGDRGNYNEQFF	TGTGCCAGCCACGGGGACAGGGGTAACTACAATGAGCAGTTCTTC
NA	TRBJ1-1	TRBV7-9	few	CASSLGAGTEAFF	TGTGCCAGCAGCTTAGGGGCGGGCACTGAAGCTTTCTTT
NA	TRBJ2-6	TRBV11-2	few	CASSFGDSGANVLTF	TGTGCCAGCAGCTTCGGGGACTCTGGGGCCAACGTCCTGACTTTC
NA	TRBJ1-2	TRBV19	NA	CASSIAGNPRLYYGYTF	TGTGCCAGTAGTATAGCAGGAAATCCACGACTGTACTATGGCTACACCTTC
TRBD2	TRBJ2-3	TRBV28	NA	CASSSRILGGGTDTQYF	TGTGCCAGCAGTTCCCGCATTTTGGGGGGGGGAACAGATACGCAGTATTTT
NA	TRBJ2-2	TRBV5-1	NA	CASSFAGQNTGELFF	TGCGCCAGCAGCTTTGCAGGACAGAACACCGGGGAGCTGTTTTTT
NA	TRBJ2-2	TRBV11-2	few	CASSFSKNTGELFF	TGTGCCAGCAGCTTTTCGAAGAACACCGGGGAGCTGTTTTTT
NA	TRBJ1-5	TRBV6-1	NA	CASRRDGYQPQHF	TGTGCCAGCAGGAGGGACGGCTATCAGCCCCAGCATTTT
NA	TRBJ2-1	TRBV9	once	CASSVAVSPVDEQFF	TGTGCCAGCAGCGTAGCCGTCTCCCCCGTAGATGAGCAGTTCTTC
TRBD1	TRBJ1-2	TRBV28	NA	CASSLSPSSGQASIYGYTF	TGTGCCAGCAGTTTATCTCCCTCCTCTGGACAGGCTTCGATCTATGGCTACACCTTC
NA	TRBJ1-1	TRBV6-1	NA	CASSIEGANTEAFF	TGTGCCAGCAGCATAGAGGGTGCGAACACTGAAGCTTTCTTT
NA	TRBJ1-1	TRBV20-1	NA	CSASLTEAFF	TGCAGTGCTAGTCTCACTGAAGCTTTCTTT
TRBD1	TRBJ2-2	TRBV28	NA	CASSSLPGTGGTGELFF	TGTGCCAGCAGTTCCCTACCCGGGACAGGGGGAACCGGGGAGCTGTTTTTT
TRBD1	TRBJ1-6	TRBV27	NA	CASRIQGGDSPLHF	TGTGCTAGCAGGATTCAGGGGGGAGATTCACCCCTCCACTTT
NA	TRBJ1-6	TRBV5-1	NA	CASSLEAGAYNSPLHF	TGCGCCAGCAGCTTGGAGGCAGGCGCCTATAATTCACCCCTCCACTTT
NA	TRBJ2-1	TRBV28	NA	CASSLLGIEQFF	TGTGCCAGCAGTCTACTAGGTATTGAGCAGTTCTTC
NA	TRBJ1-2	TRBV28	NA	CASSSIHNNYGYTF	TGTGCCAGCAGTTCAATTCATAATAACTATGGCTACACCTTC
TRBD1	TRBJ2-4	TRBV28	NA	CASSSGTGPNIQYF	TGTGCCAGCAGCTCCGGGACAGGGCCAAACATTCAGTACTTC
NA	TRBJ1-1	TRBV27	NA	CASSLYNQGKAFF	TGTGCCAGCAGTTTATATAATCAGGGGAAAGCTTTCTTT
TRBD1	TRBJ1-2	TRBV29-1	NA	CSVARDRGNYGYTF	TGCAGCGTCGCGCGGGACAGGGGAAACTATGGCTACACCTTC
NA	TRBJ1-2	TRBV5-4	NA	CASSLGEGRDGYTF	TGTGCCAGCAGCTTAGGAGAGGGGCGGGATGGCTACACCTTC
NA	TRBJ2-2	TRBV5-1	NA	CASTPQSGVTGELFF	TGCGCCAGCACCCCGCAGAGTGGGGTCACCGGGGAGCTGTTTTTT
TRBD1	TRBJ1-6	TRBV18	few	CASSLTDRGSYNSPLHF	TGTGCCAGCTCACTAACGGACAGGGGATCCTATAATTCACCCCTCCACTTT
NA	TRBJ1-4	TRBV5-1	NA	CASRSGDKATNEKLFF	TGCGCCAGCAGGTCAGGGGATAAGGCAACTAATGAAAAACTGTTTTTT
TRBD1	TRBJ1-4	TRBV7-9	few	CASSLDRGEKLFF	TGTGCCAGCAGCTTAGACAGGGGTGAAAAACTGTTTTTT
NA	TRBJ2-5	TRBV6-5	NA	CASSYNQKTQYF	TGTGCCAGCAGTTACAATCAAAAGACCCAGTACTTC
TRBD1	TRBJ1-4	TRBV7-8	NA	CASSARTGTNEKLFF	TGTGCCAGCAGCGCGAGGACAGGGACTAATGAAAAACTGTTTTTT
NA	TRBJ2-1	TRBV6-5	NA	CASSPGPGGEFF	TGTGCCAGCAGTCCTGGACCCGGCGGAGAGTTCTTC
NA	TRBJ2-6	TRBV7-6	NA	CASSFGTGSPGANVLTF	TGTGCCAGCAGCTTCGGCACCGGGAGCCCTGGGGCCAACGTCCTGACTTTC
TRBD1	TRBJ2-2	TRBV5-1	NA	CASSLGRDRGRTGELFF	TGCGCCAGCAGCTTGGGCCGGGACAGGGGAAGGACCGGGGAGCTGTTTTTT
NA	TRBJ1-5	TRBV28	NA	CASIRSGSVQPQHF	TGTGCCAGCATTAGATCTGGCTCGGTCCAGCCCCAGCATTTT
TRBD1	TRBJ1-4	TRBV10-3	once	CAISRTGGLEKLFF	TGTGCCATCAGTAGGACAGGGGGGTTAGAAAAACTGTTTTTT
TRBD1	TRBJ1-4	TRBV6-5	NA	CASSRDRGDGKLFF	TGTGCCAGCAGCCGCGACAGGGGAGACGGGAAACTGTTTTTT
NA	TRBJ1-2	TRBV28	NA	CASSLVGGSSRGYTF	TGTGCCAGCAGTTTAGTCGGGGGATCCTCTAGGGGCTACACCTTC
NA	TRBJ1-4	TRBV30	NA	CASRGEEKLFF	TGTGCCTCTAGGGGGGAGGAAAAACTGTTTTTT